These 14 T cell receptor beta chains were all obtained from the same sample, sequenced in a study of CD8 T cells in Susac syndrome. Reverse transcription of about 0.5 to 1 ug RNA was carried out with random hexamers. TCRdb recomputed calls from the immunoSEQ multiplex PCR reads with MiXCR, one row per CDR3 protein. This sample has around 170,000 distinct CDR3 sequences, with under 97% found just once. Sequencing was carried out using CD4+ T cells from PBMCs. These receptors were obtained from a human donor with Susac syndrome.

This clonotype was seen once. The chain combines TRBV20-1 with TRBJ1-2; 7 bases map to TRBD1. The CDR3 totals 10 residues. The V gene's germline CDR1 is DFQATT and CDR2 SNEGSKA (reference sequence). The CDR3 nucleotides read TGCAGGGGTTTAGGGGACAGAGGAACCTTC. Translating it yields CRGLGDRGTF.

In its sample, this clonotype was seen a few times. The CDR3 is CASSLGGVYGYTF. CDR3 sequence (DNA): TGTGCCAGCAGCTTAGGCGGCGTCTATGGCTACACCTTC. The chain links TRBV7-9 to TRBJ1-2; D gene uncertain. V was shortened by 1 base and J by 4 bases, with 7 bases between the two germline ends. In germline, CDR1 is SEHNR, CDR2 FQNEAQ (reference sequence). The CDR3 covers 13 residues.

This chain connects TRBV29-1 to TRBJ1-1; D ambiguous. The CDR3 has 13 amino acids. V was shortened by 1 base and J by 4 bases, with 10 bases between the two germline ends. CDR1 is SQVTM, CDR2 ANQGSEA, per germline. CDR3 amino acids: CSVEVGRLTEAFF. CDR3 DNA: TGCAGCGTTGAAGTAGGGAGGCTCACTGAAGCTTTCTTT. Together with reference TRBV29-1 and TRBJ1-1, the CDR3 gives the full variable domain: SAVISQKPSRDICQRGTSLTIQCQVDSQVTMMFWYRQQPGQSLTLIATANQGSEATYESGFVIDKFPISRPNLTFSTLTVSNMSPEDSSIYLCSVEVGRLTEAFFGQGTRLTVV.

The rearrangement joins TRBV20-1 to TRBJ1-2, with D possibly TRBD1 on 6 matching bases. In germline, CDR1 is DFQATT, CDR2 SNEGSKA (reference sequence). Trimming took off 3 bases at V and 5 bases at J, with 16 bases between the two ends. This CDR3 spans 14 amino acids. The CDR3: CSASWARGFYGYTF. The CDR3 DNA sequence: TGCAGTGCTAGTTGGGCCAGGGGATTTTATGGCTACACCTTC.

This chain joins TRBV28 and TRBJ2-1, with 12 bases lining up with TRBD2. This CDR3 comprises 16 residues. With 6 bases clipped from V and 5 bases from J, the junction kept 8 bases outside the gene matches. Germline V gives CDR1 MDHEN, CDR2 SYDVKM. This chain's CDR3 is CASSLWTSGAHNEQFF. The DNA for the CDR3 is TGTGCCAGCAGCCTTTGGACTAGCGGGGCCCACAATGAGCAGTTCTTC.

CDR3: CATPARGGYGYTF. The CDR3 region has the DNA TGTGCCACTCCGGCCAGGGGTGGCTATGGCTACACCTTC. The rearrangement uses TRBV25-1 and TRBJ1-2; TRBD1 might be the D (6 bases). Germline CDR1 reads MGHDK; CDR2 reads SYGVNS. The CDR3 totals 13 residues. The V end was cut by 10 bases, the J end by 4 bases, with 16 bases between.

The V call is TRBV28, the J call TRBJ1-5, with 10 bases that match TRBD1. Trimming cost V 7 bases and J 4 bases; bases outside gene matches: 4. The V gene's germline CDR1 is MDHEN and CDR2 SYDVKM. CDR3 length: 14 residues. The CDR3 coding sequence is TGTGCCAGCAAACCGGGACAGGGGAATCAGCCCCAGCATTTT. Its translation: CASKPGQGNQPQHF.

The rearrangement links TRBV12-3 or TRBV12-4 to TRBJ2-1; 10 bases are shared with TRBD2. The CDR3 is made up of 15 amino acids. Trimming cost V 7 bases and J 4 bases; bases outside gene matches: 7. DNA for the CDR3: TGTGCCAGCACCGATAGCGGGGGGAGGTACAATGAGCAGTTCTTC. Encoded protein: CASTDSGGRYNEQFF.

The chain recombines TRBV11-2 with TRBJ1-2; D is perhaps TRBD1 (5 bases). CDR1 SGHAT and CDR2 FQNNGV come from the germline V gene. Trimming left V 0 bases short and J 3 bases short, with 8 bases between. The CDR3 length is 14 residues. The CDR3 is CASSLEPGHYGYTF. The CDR3 DNA sequence: TGTGCCAGCAGCTTAGAACCGGGACACTATGGCTACACCTTC.

The gene calls are TRBV19 and TRBJ1-1, with D uncertain. The V and J ends lost 1 base and 1 base respectively, with 10 bases between them. This CDR3 has 15 amino acids. The V gene's germline CDR1 is LNHDA and CDR2 SQIVND (reference sequence). DNA of the CDR3: TGTGCCAGTAGTATAGTCGTAGGTCAGAACACTGAAGCTTTCTTT. Its protein product is CASSIVVGQNTEAFF.

The chain links TRBV7-9 to TRBJ2-7; D may be TRBD1 or TRBD2 (7 bases each). V was pared by 0 bases and J by 0 bases, with 21 bases between. The CDR3 has 19 amino acids. In germline, CDR1 is SEHNR, CDR2 FQNEAQ (reference sequence). This CDR3 reads CASSLAPGGVRPHSYEQYF. CDR3 coding DNA: TGTGCCAGCAGCTTAGCACCAGGGGGGGTTCGGCCCCACTCCTACGAGCAGTACTTC. Full variable domain (remainder filled in from reference TRBV7-9 and TRBJ2-7): DTGVSQNPRHKITKRGQNVTFRCDPISEHNRLYWYRQTLGQGPEFLTYFQNEAQLEKSRLLSDRFSAERPKGSFSTLEIQRTEQGDSAMYLCASSLAPGGVRPHSYEQYFGPGTRLTVT.

The chain links TRBV20-1 to TRBJ2-7, with 10 bases matching TRBD2. The germline V gene has CDR1 DFQATT and CDR2 SNEGSKA (reference sequence). The V segment lost 4 bases and the J segment 4 bases; nucleotides outside the gene matches: 10. The CDR3 is 15 residues long. CDR3 sequence reads: CSAKSGLAGEYEQYF. In DNA, the CDR3 is TGCAGTGCTAAGTCTGGGCTAGCGGGGGAATACGAGCAGTACTTC.

CDR3 nucleotide sequence: TGTGCCAGCAGCCTACAGGGGGCTGAGTCCGGGGAGCTGTTTTTT. Amino acids: CASSLQGAESGELFF. This rearrangement joins TRBV7-8 to TRBJ2-2; 9 nucleotides match TRBD1. This CDR3 spans 15 amino acids. Germline trimming cut 5 bases from V and 6 bases from J; bases unmatched to any gene: 7. Germline-derived CDR1 and CDR2 are SGHVS and FQNEAQ.

As DNA, the CDR3 is TGCAGTGCAACGAGGGGGACTTATGGCTACACCTTC. Translation gives CSATRGTYGYTF. The gene calls are TRBV20-1 and TRBJ1-2; the D gene is possibly TRBD1 (6 bases). Between the trimmed V and J ends, which lost 6 bases and 5 bases, there was a span of 13 bases. The CDR3 length is 12 residues. Germline CDR1 DFQATT, CDR2 SNEGSKA (reference sequence).